The clone carrying this T cell receptor (beta chain) was recorded many times. Its specificity is not known. The same CDR3 is also encoded by other DNA sequences in this sample. CDR3 size: 16 residues. In germline, CDR1 is SGHTA, CDR2 FQGNSA. The junction had 8 bases not matched to a gene; V was cut back by 5 bases and J by 1 base. Clones were read by immunoSEQ multiplex PCR, and TCRdb kept only the in-frame ones, dropping some. The table has some 78,000 clones, almost 85% seen once. The sample originates from a study of T cells in localized non-small cell lung cancer. Overall study findings and caveats: There was an association of higher blood T cell density with longer overall survival. A median approximately 53 of the top 100 tumor clones appeared in adjacent lung. Without multi-region sequencing, intratumor heterogeneity could not be excluded. Adjacent uninvolved lung tissue had the highest T cell clonality, exceeding tumor.

The chain links TRBV7-2 to TRBJ2-5, with 9 bases aligning to TRBD2. The clonotype comes from a man aged 35 to 69 with stage I lung adenocarcinoma. Sequenced here: peripheral blood, sampled before any cancer treatment. The CDR3 loop is CASSPRRLAAQETQYF. The CDR3 DNA sequence: TGTGCCAGCAGCCCTAGACGACTAGCGGCCCAAGAGACCCAGTACTTC. Full variable domain (missing parts from reference TRBV7-2 and TRBJ2-5): GAGVSQSPSNKVTEKGKDVELRCDPISGHTALYWYRQSLGQGLEFLIYFQGNSAPDKSGLPSDRFSAERTGGSVSTLTIQRTQQEDSAVYLCASSPRRLAAQETQYFGPGTRLLVL.